Below are 31 T cell receptor beta chains sequenced from a single sample in a study of T cell repertoires in cytomegalovirus infection. A single record per CDR3 protein comes from TCRdb applying MiXCR to the reads. Of 350,000 to 450,000 distinct CDR3 sequences listed, 15% to 20% were seen once; the top ten hold approximately 8%. Sequencing input: PBMCs. All receptors derive from a human donor in good health (CMV status not recorded). Some clones in this sample may be carry-over from other donors' samples.

Ten or more counts support this clonotype. Here the CDR3 DNA reads TGTGCCAGCAGCTCGTACGGACAGGGGGCTGACTACAATGAGCAGTTCTTC. Translating it yields CASSSYGQGADYNEQFF. This rearrangement joins TRBV7-6 to TRBJ2-1; 11 bases are a match to TRBD1. The CDR3 runs 17 residues. Trimming cost V 4 bases and J 3 bases; bases outside gene matches: 8. Germline assignment: CDR1 SGHVS and CDR2 FNYEAQ.

This clonotype was counted once. This chain joins TRBV2 and TRBJ2-2; 8 positions match TRBD1. The CDR3 runs 15 residues. Per the germline V gene, CDR1 is SNHLY and CDR2 is FYNNEI. V lost 6 bases and J lost 3; bases outside the gene matches: 6. CDR3 protein: CASRMTGDYTGELFF. In DNA, the CDR3 is TGTGCCAGCAGAATGACAGGGGATTACACCGGGGAGCTGTTTTTT.

The chain is built from TRBV11-2 and TRBJ2-5; D might be TRBD2 (6 bases). Trimming shortened V by 2 bases and J by 1 base, and 17 bases separated the two germline ends. CDR1 is SGHAT, CDR2 FQNNGV, per germline. CDR3 length: 17 amino acids. CDR3 DNA: TGTGCCAGCAGCTTACGGGGACTTCTGAGAACCCAAGAGACCCAGTACTTC. Translation: CASSLRGLLRTQETQYF.

A few counts support this clonotype. The chain links TRBV7-6 to TRBJ1-4; tentative D call: TRBD1 (6 bases). The CDR3 loop spans 13 amino acids. V was clipped by 6 bases and J by 8 bases, with 13 bases between them. CDR1 is SGHVS, CDR2 FNYEAQ, per germline. The CDR3 region has the DNA TGTGCCAGCAGAGCCTCGGGGGCGGAAAAACTGTTTTTT. Encoded protein: CASRASGAEKLFF.

This clonotype was observed at least ten times. The chain couples TRBV11-1 to TRBJ1-1; 7 bases line up with TRBD1. This CDR3 has 14 amino acids. Germline values: CDR1 SGHAT, CDR2 FQDESV (reference sequence). Trimming removed 2 bases from V and 4 bases from J; junction bases left unmatched: 4. The CDR3 coding sequence is TGTGCCAGCAGCTTACAGGGGGGGAGCACTGAAGCTTTCTTT. Translated, it gives CASSLQGGSTEAFF.

The genes are TRBV28 and TRBJ2-1; TRBD2 agrees at 7 bases. V lost 2 bases and J lost 8; bases outside the gene matches: 6. Germline CDR1 is MDHEN and CDR2 is SYDVKM. CDR3 length equals 14 residues. CDR3 protein: CASSLRGSNYEQFF. In nucleotides, the CDR3 is TGTGCCAGCAGTTTACGCGGGAGTAACTATGAGCAGTTCTTC.

The chain couples TRBV7-2 to TRBJ2-5; D remains ambiguous. Germline V gives CDR1 SGHTA, CDR2 FQGNSA. This CDR3 has 14 residues. The V end was cut by 1 base, the J end by 5 bases, with 11 bases between. The CDR3 is CASSLGGGMETQYF. The CDR3 DNA reads TGTGCCAGCAGCTTAGGAGGTGGGATGGAGACCCAGTACTTC.

This clonotype was observed a few times. This chain connects TRBV10-2 to TRBJ2-1, with 9 nucleotides matching TRBD1. Unmatched junction bases numbered 7, after V lost 8 bases and J lost 5 bases. The germline gives CDR1 WSHSY, CDR2 SAAADI. CDR3 length: 14 amino acids. CDR3 loop: CASRDRGFNNEQFF. The CDR3 nucleotides are TGCGCCAGCCGCGACAGGGGGTTTAACAATGAGCAGTTCTTC.

A few counts support this clonotype. The J gene is TRBJ1-5, the V gene TRBV6-2 or TRBV6-3, with 7 bases matching TRBD1. Per germline, CDR1 MNHEY and CDR2 SVGEGT. This CDR3 region has 15 residues. The V gene end was trimmed by 6 bases and the J gene end by 2 bases; junction bases not matched to a gene: 7. The CDR3 sequence: CASRRRTGGNQPQHF. CDR3 in DNA: TGTGCCAGCAGACGACGGACAGGAGGCAATCAGCCCCAGCATTTT.

The V call is TRBV6-5, the J call TRBJ2-2, with a weak D call TRBD2 (5 bases). Trimming cost V 2 bases and J 4 bases, with 11 bases left between them. The CDR3 sequence is 15 residues long. CDR1 and CDR2 from the germline V gene are MNHEY and SVGAGI. Here the CDR3 reads CASSYPRGGTGELFF. CDR3 nucleotides: TGTGCCAGCAGTTACCCCCGAGGAGGCACCGGGGAGCTGTTTTTT.

This clonotype was observed a few times. This chain joins TRBV5-6 and TRBJ2-1; 9 bases fit TRBD1. The CDR3 extends over 16 amino acids. The V and J ends lost 4 bases and 3 bases, in that order; junction bases with no gene match: 8. Germline V CDR1 and CDR2: SGHDT, YYEEEE. CDR3 in DNA: TGTGCCAGCAGCCTACAGGGGGCGGCCCTCTACAATGAGCAGTTCTTC. Protein product: CASSLQGAALYNEQFF.

This CDR3 reads CASSGLAANVLTF. Written as DNA, the CDR3 is TGCGCCAGTTCGGGGCTGGCCGCCAACGTCCTGACTTTC. The chain is built from TRBV5-1 and TRBJ2-6; D could derive from TRBD1 or TRBD2 (5 bases each). CDR3 length equals 13 residues. Germline V CDR1 and CDR2: SGHRS, YFSETQ. The V gene lost 8 bases and the J gene lost 7 bases, with 13 bases spanning the gap.

This clonotype came up many times. The gene calls are TRBV7-9 and TRBJ1-4; D gene ambiguous. Germline V gene data show CDR1 as SEHNR and CDR2 as FQNEAQ (reference sequence). The CDR3 is made up of 14 amino acids. Trimming took off 5 bases at V and 7 bases at J, with 14 bases between the two ends. In nucleotides, the CDR3 is TGTGCCAGCAGCGACGCCCCTGGAGGTGAAAAACTGTTTTTT. It is translated as CASSDAPGGEKLFF.

This chain uses TRBV29-1 with TRBJ2-7; 8 nucleotides line up with TRBD1. The CDR3 spans 15 residues. From germline, CDR1 is SQVTM and CDR2 ANQGSEA. With V trimmed by 1 base and J by 2 bases, 7 bases remained unmatched. The chain's CDR3 is CSVEGTGYHTYEQYF. CDR3 sequence (DNA): TGCAGCGTTGAAGGGACAGGGTATCACACCTACGAGCAGTACTTC.

The V and J genes are TRBV7-2 and TRBJ1-6; D unclear. Germline V gene sequence: CDR1 SGHTA, CDR2 FQGNSA. V shed 1 base and J shed 8 bases, with 9 bases lying between them. The CDR3 runs 14 residues. CDR3 loop: CASSLVSRDSPLHF. In DNA, the CDR3 is TGTGCCAGCAGCTTAGTTAGTCGGGATTCACCCCTCCACTTT.

The chain uses TRBV2 and TRBJ1-5; the match to TRBD1 covers 12 bases. CDR3 length: 14 amino acids. Trimming cost V 6 bases and J 7 bases; bases outside gene matches: 4. Per the germline V gene, CDR1 is SNHLY and CDR2 is FYNNEI. CDR3 sequence (DNA): TGTGCCAGCAGCCCTGGGACAGGGGGCCAGCCCCAGCATTTT. The encoded protein is CASSPGTGGQPQHF.

This clonotype was observed a few times. The V call is TRBV20-1, the J call TRBJ2-1; 10 bases line up with TRBD2. The ends lost 7 bases at V and 3 bases at J; junction bases unmatched: 6. The CDR3 has 14 residues. Per the germline V gene, CDR1 is DFQATT and CDR2 is SNEGSKA (reference sequence). CDR3 sequence: CSVPGLAFYNEQFF. The CDR3 nucleotides read TGCAGTGTCCCGGGACTAGCGTTCTACAATGAGCAGTTCTTC.

A remark on this clonotype: At one end the junction does not follow the germline gene, possibly because of a read error. J is TRBJ2-1 and V is TRBV10-2; weak D call: TRBD1 (5 bases). This CDR3 has 13 amino acids. Germline CDR1 is WSHSY and CDR2 is SAAADI. CDR3 loop: CASGESRGNEQFF. In DNA, the CDR3 is TGCGCCAGCGGTGAGTCTAGGGGTAATGAGCAGTTCTTC.

This clonotype was found a few times. The chain links TRBV7-9 to TRBJ2-5; D is unclear. Germline values: CDR1 SEHNR, CDR2 FQNEAQ (reference sequence). V lost 5 bases to trimming and J lost 4 bases, with 17 bases between them. This CDR3 region has 15 residues. CDR3 amino acids: CASSQTVGIAETQYF. The CDR3 coding sequence is TGTGCCAGCAGCCAAACAGTGGGGATCGCAGAGACCCAGTACTTC.

The gene calls are TRBV12-3 or TRBV12-4 and TRBJ1-1; TRBD1 might be the D (6 bases). V lost 5 bases, J lost 3 bases, and 13 bases lay in between. This CDR3 spans 14 amino acids. The CDR3 protein is CASSIGQLHTEAFF. In DNA form, the CDR3 reads TGTGCCAGCAGTATTGGACAGTTACACACTGAAGCTTTCTTT.

This clonotype turned up a few times. V is TRBV11-3 and J is TRBJ2-1, with TRBD2 identical over 9 bases. The V segment lost 1 base and the J segment 9 bases; nucleotides outside the gene matches: 4. Germline lookup yields CDR1 SGHNT and CDR2 YENEEA. The CDR3 is 14 residues long. The CDR3 coding sequence is TGTGCCAGCAGCTTAGGAGGACTAGCGTCTGAGCAGTTCTTC. It yields the protein CASSLGGLASEQFF.

This clonotype was detected a few times. This sequence joins TRBV12-3 or TRBV12-4 and TRBJ1-1; 7 positions agree with TRBD1. The J segment lost 4 bases and the V segment lost 6 bases, leaving 8 bases of the junction unmatched. There are 14 residues in the CDR3. The CDR3 sequence is CASSRQGWATEAFF. The CDR3 DNA reads TGTGCCAGCAGCCGACAGGGATGGGCCACTGAAGCTTTCTTT.

This clonotype was counted at least ten times. This chain links TRBV7-8 with TRBJ2-5; the D is unclear. This CDR3 is built from 16 residues. Trimming removed 5 bases at V and 4 bases at J, with 20 bases between. CDR1 is SGHVS, CDR2 FQNEAQ, per germline. The CDR3 bases are TGTGCCAGCAGCCCCGGGCGAGTCCAGGTTCGAGAGACCCAGTACTTC. This gives the protein CASSPGRVQVRETQYF.

The V call is TRBV7-6, the J call TRBJ1-4; 7 bases are a match to TRBD1. Germline CDR1 is SGHVS and CDR2 is FNYEAQ. J lost 4 bases, V lost 5 bases, and 4 bases had no gene match. The CDR3 contains 14 residues. Written as DNA, the CDR3 is TGTGCCAGCAGCCCCCGGGACAGTAATGAAAAACTGTTTTTT. Amino acid sequence: CASSPRDSNEKLFF.

This chain connects TRBV20-1 to TRBJ2-1, with D perhaps TRBD2 (6 bases). V shed 2 bases and J shed 3 bases, with 11 bases lying between them. Germline CDR1 and CDR2: DFQATT and SNEGSKA (reference sequence). The CDR3 contains 14 residues. The DNA for the CDR3 is TGCAGTGCTAGACGACTAGGGCTCTACAATGAGCAGTTCTTC. This codes for CSARRLGLYNEQFF.

This clonotype was seen many times. The CDR3 DNA reads TGTGCCAGCAGCCCCGGGACAAAGGGTGAAAAACTGTTTTTT. Amino acid sequence: CASSPGTKGEKLFF. The chain couples TRBV7-9 to TRBJ1-4; D may be TRBD1 (6 bases). The V gene's germline CDR1 is SEHNR and CDR2 FQNEAQ (reference sequence). V was clipped by 5 bases and J by 7 bases, with 14 bases between them. The CDR3 length is 14 residues. Supplemented by reference TRBV7-9 and TRBJ1-4, the full variable domain reads DTGVSQNPRHKITKRGQNVTFRCDPISEHNRLYWYRQTLGQGPEFLTYFQNEAQLEKSRLLSDRFSAERPKGSFSTLEIQRTEQGDSAMYLCASSPGTKGEKLFFGSGTQLSVL.

This clonotype turned up a few times. The chain combines TRBV30 with TRBJ2-3; no clear D. This CDR3 region has 13 residues. V was shortened by 3 bases and J by 2 bases, with 9 bases between the two germline ends. CDR1 GTSNPN and CDR2 SVGIG come from the germline V gene (reference sequence). CDR3 coding DNA: TGTGCCTGGAGCGCTACGTTCACAGATACGCAGTATTTT. This codes for CAWSATFTDTQYF.

This chain joins TRBV5-4 and TRBJ1-1; D might be TRBD1 (5 bases). The germline gives CDR1 SGHNT, CDR2 YYREEE (reference sequence). Trimming cost V 4 bases and J 7 bases, with 14 bases left between them. The CDR3 has 13 amino acids. The CDR3 reads CASSPGPLLEAFF. CDR3 nucleotides: TGTGCCAGCAGCCCGGGACCGCTACTTGAAGCTTTCTTT.

The chain links TRBV5-4 to TRBJ2-7; TRBD1 matches 9 bases. The ends lost 4 bases at V and 12 bases at J; junction bases unmatched: 8. Germline V gene data show CDR1 as SGHNT and CDR2 as YYREEE (reference sequence). CDR3 length: 12 residues. This CDR3 reads CASSTDRGTAYF. For the CDR3, the DNA is TGTGCCAGCAGCACCGACAGGGGGACTGCGTACTTC.

This clonotype has only a few counts. The rearrangement uses TRBV12-3 or TRBV12-4 and TRBJ1-6, with 7 bases that match TRBD1. The junction had 7 bases not matched to a gene; V was cut back by 1 base and J by 7 bases. This CDR3 is 16 amino acids long. CDR3 region: CASSLERGRVNSPLHF. As DNA, the CDR3 is TGTGCCAGCAGTTTAGAGAGGGGGCGCGTGAATTCACCCCTCCACTTT.

This clonotype was seen only a few times. The gene calls are TRBV7-2 and TRBJ2-7; no firm D call. CDR1 SGHTA and CDR2 FQGNSA come from the germline V gene. This CDR3 comprises 16 residues. Trimming removed 2 bases at V and 4 bases at J, with 18 bases between. Here the CDR3 reads CASSLYARSGLYEQYF. As DNA, the CDR3 is TGTGCCAGCAGCTTATACGCGCGGAGTGGTCTTTACGAGCAGTACTTC.